The clone carrying this TCR beta chain is a singleton in its sample. Antigen: not known. This sample was included in a study of cytotoxic CD8 clonotypes in ibrutinib-treated CLL. Across the whole study: The cohort had ten to eleven relapsed/refractory and 15 treatment-naive patients, 17 to 18 IGHV unmutated. The taking of response samples occurred after a median about 13 months of treatment, with a range of 6 to 36.

The repertoire was sequenced with immunoSEQ multiplex PCR; TCRdb's copy has only in-frame clones and lacks some. The sample lists 45,000 or so clones, 60% to 80% occurring once. Trimming removed 2 bases from V and 4 bases from J; junction bases left unmatched: 7. Germline CDR1 is ENHRY and CDR2 is SYGVKD. The CDR3 spans 18 residues. The study's findings and limits: Baseline levels of clonality went above those of age-matched healthy donors and moved with circulating CD8+ T-cell counts. Once treatment began, public clonotypes, which were uncommon, contracted or stayed stable.

The receptor was isolated from a human donor with chronic lymphocytic leukemia. Sequenced here: PBMCs, sampled after 12 months of ibrutinib treatment. V is TRBV10-3 and J is TRBJ2-5, with 16 bases that match TRBD2. CDR3 residues: CAISEDGTSGRARETQYF. The CDR3 nucleotides are TGTGCCATCAGTGAGGATGGGACTAGCGGGAGGGCGAGAGAGACCCAGTACTTC.